Following are 15 T cell receptor beta chains from one sample sequenced in a study of blood T cell repertoires in COVID-19. Measured with immunoSEQ multiplex PCR; TCRdb has only the in-frame clones, and not every one. Of 150,000 to 170,000 clones listed, about 90% are singletons. Source material: peripheral blood. The receptor source for this set is a man aged 45-65 years with acute or convalescent COVID-19.

The V gene is TRBV19, the J gene TRBJ1-5, with 9 bases matching TRBD1. The trim removed 7 bases at V and 11 bases at J, leaving 12 bases unmatched. CDR1 is LNHDA and CDR2 is SQIVND in the germline V gene (reference sequence). The CDR3 covers 14 residues. The DNA of the CDR3 is TGTGCCAGTAAAAAAGGGACAGGGAGGTTCACCCAGCATTTT. Protein: CASKKGTGRFTQHF.

The chain has TRBV10-3 and TRBJ1-2; the match to TRBD1 covers 8 bases. In germline, CDR1 is ENHRY, CDR2 SYGVKD. The CDR3 runs 15 residues. Losses at the gene ends were 0 bases for V and 4 bases for J; bases not matched to a gene: 4. The CDR3 sequence is CAISESGTGSYGYTF. CDR3 nucleotides: TGTGCCATCAGTGAGTCGGGGACAGGCAGCTATGGCTACACCTTC.

The chain employs TRBV4-2 and TRBJ1-3; 7 bases fit TRBD1. V gave up 1 base and J gave up 4 bases; unmatched junction bases: 10. The CDR3 length is 17 residues. Germline CDR1 LGHNA, CDR2 YNFKEQ. CDR3 nucleotide sequence: TGTGCCAGCAGCCAAGCACAGGGGAGCTTAGCCGGAAACACCATATATTTT. Translation: CASSQAQGSLAGNTIYF.

The chain joins TRBV6-2 or TRBV6-3 to TRBJ1-2; weak D call: TRBD1 (5 bases). The CDR3 covers 14 residues. Germline CDR1 is MNHEY and CDR2 is SVGEGT. V was pared by 2 bases and J by 2 bases, with 9 bases between. As DNA, the CDR3 is TGTGCCAGCAGTTACGCAGGGAAGAACTATGGCTACACCTTC. This codes for CASSYAGKNYGYTF.

The V call is TRBV23-1, the J call TRBJ1-3; D not resolved. TRBV23-1 is an open reading frame whose function is uncertain. The CDR3 extends over 15 amino acids. Trimming left V 2 bases short and J 0 bases short, with 8 bases between. This CDR3 reads CASSQEESSGNTIYF. The CDR3 nucleotides are TGCGCCAGCAGTCAAGAGGAGAGCTCTGGAAACACCATATATTTT.

The V call is TRBV6-5, the J call TRBJ1-1; the match to TRBD1 covers 7 bases. Germline values: CDR1 MNHEY, CDR2 SVGAGI. The V gene end was trimmed by 5 bases and the J gene end by 4 bases; junction bases not matched to a gene: 10. This CDR3 is 15 amino acids long. DNA of the CDR3: TGTGCCAGCAGTCCGAGTGACAGGGTGGGCACTGAAGCTTTCTTT. This codes for CASSPSDRVGTEAFF.

The chain links TRBV5-8 to TRBJ2-5; TRBD1 aligns across 7 bases. This CDR3 contains 14 residues. V lost 4 bases to trimming and J lost 5 bases; unmatched junction nucleotides: 8. Germline V lookup: CDR1 SGHTS, CDR2 YDEGEE. CDR3 loop: CASSLNRGAETQYF. Written as DNA, the CDR3 is TGTGCCAGCAGCCTCAACAGGGGTGCCGAGACCCAGTACTTC.

The rearrangement uses TRBV7-3 and TRBJ2-1; 9 bases fit TRBD2. The CDR3 contains 14 residues. V trimming: 5 bases; J trimming: 8 bases; junction bases outside the gene matches: 7. CDR1 SGHTA and CDR2 FQGTGA come from the germline V gene. The CDR3 loop reads CASSPTSGGDEQFF. The CDR3 nucleotides read TGTGCCAGCAGCCCGACTAGCGGTGGGGATGAGCAGTTCTTC.

The sample holds a few counts of this clone. J is TRBJ1-2 and V is TRBV9, with D possibly matching TRBD1 (6 bases). This CDR3 contains 16 residues. Trimming took 0 bases from V and 8 from J, leaving 20 bases between them. In germline, CDR1 is SGDLS, CDR2 YYNGEE. For the CDR3, the DNA is TGTGCCAGCAGCGTAGGGACAGCTATTACACTCAAGGGCTACACCTTC. Protein: CASSVGTAITLKGYTF.

This rearrangement joins TRBV5-8 to TRBJ2-1; 7 bases align to TRBD1. Trimming cost V 0 bases and J 3 bases; bases outside gene matches: 3. The CDR3 covers 15 residues. Germline V CDR1 and CDR2: SGHTS, YDEGEE. The CDR3 DNA reads TGTGCCAGCAGCTTGGGGGACAGACTCTACAATGAGCAGTTCTTC. This translates into CASSLGDRLYNEQFF.

V is TRBV29-1 and J is TRBJ2-1; D is perhaps TRBD2 (5 bases). Germline V gives CDR1 SQVTM, CDR2 ANQGSEA. Trimming left V 0 bases short and J 0 bases short, with 6 bases between. The CDR3 contains 14 residues. CDR3 sequence reads: CSVEEGSSYNEQFF. The CDR3 DNA sequence: TGCAGCGTTGAAGAGGGGAGCTCCTACAATGAGCAGTTCTTC.

V usage is TRBV4-3 and J usage is TRBJ2-1; D might be TRBD1 (6 bases). This CDR3 spans 18 amino acids. Germline V lookup: CDR1 LGHNA, CDR2 YSLEER. Between the trimmed V and J ends, which lost 3 bases and 0 bases, there was a span of 18 bases. The chain's CDR3 is CASSQGASSLSSYNEQFF. The CDR3 DNA sequence: TGCGCCAGCAGCCAGGGGGCGTCTTCTCTAAGCTCCTACAATGAGCAGTTCTTC.

The gene calls are TRBV21-1 and TRBJ2-1; TRBD1 is taken as the D call from the table, unchecked against the DNA. TRBV21-1 is given as a pseudogene. CDR3 length: 13 residues. The CDR3 DNA is TGTGCCAGGAAGACAGAAATCTACAATGAGCAGTTCTTC. Protein product: CARKTEIYNEQFF.

The genes are TRBV9 and TRBJ2-2, with 11 bases identical to TRBD2. V shed 0 bases and J 0 bases; nucleotides not matched to a gene: 4. The CDR3 spans 18 residues. Germline CDR1 is SGDLS and CDR2 is YYNGEE. DNA for the CDR3: TGTGCCAGCAGCGTAGGGGTAGCGGGGGGGCCGAACACCGGGGAGCTGTTTTTT. Protein product: CASSVGVAGGPNTGELFF.

The chain joins TRBV10-3 to TRBJ2-5; TRBD2 might be the D (5 bases). CDR3 length equals 11 residues. Per the germline V gene, CDR1 is ENHRY and CDR2 is SYGVKD. Trimming cost V 11 bases and J 5 bases, with 12 bases left between them. The CDR3 is CACGGGETQYF. The CDR3 coding sequence is TGTGCCTGCGGTGGCGGGGAGACCCAGTACTTC.